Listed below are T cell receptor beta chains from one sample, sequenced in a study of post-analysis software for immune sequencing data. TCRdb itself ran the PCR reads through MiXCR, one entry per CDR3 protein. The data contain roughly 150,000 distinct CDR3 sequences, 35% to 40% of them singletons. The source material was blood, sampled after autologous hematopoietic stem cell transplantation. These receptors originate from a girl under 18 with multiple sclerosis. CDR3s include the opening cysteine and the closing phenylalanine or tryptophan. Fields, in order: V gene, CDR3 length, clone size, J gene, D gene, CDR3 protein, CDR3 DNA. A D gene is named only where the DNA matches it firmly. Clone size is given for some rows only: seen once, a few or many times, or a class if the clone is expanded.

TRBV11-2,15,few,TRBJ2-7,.,CASSLGGATGNEQYF,TGTGCCAGCAGCTTAGGGGGGGCTACAGGGAACGAGCAGTACTTC
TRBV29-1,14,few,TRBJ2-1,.,CSVRVGSLIGEQFF,TGCAGCGTCCGGGTAGGGAGCCTTATTGGTGAGCAGTTCTTC
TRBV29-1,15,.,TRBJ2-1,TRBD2,CSVEGGTSGTDEQFF,TGCAGCGTTGAAGGGGGGACTAGCGGGACGGATGAGCAGTTCTTC
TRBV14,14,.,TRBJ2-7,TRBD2,CASSQAGVTYEQYF,TGTGCCAGCAGCCAGGCGGGAGTTACCTACGAGCAGTACTTC
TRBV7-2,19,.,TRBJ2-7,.,CASSAGTEGRARMSYEQYF,TGTGCCAGCAGCGCCGGGACGGAGGGCCGGGCCAGGATGTCCTACGAGCAGTACTTC
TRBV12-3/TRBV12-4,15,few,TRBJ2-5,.,CASSPQGNFQETQYF,TGTGCCAGCAGTCCTCAGGGGAACTTCCAAGAGACCCAGTACTTC
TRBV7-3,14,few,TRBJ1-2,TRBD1,CASSRGQGAHGYTF,TGTGCCAGCAGCCGCGGACAGGGGGCGCATGGCTACACCTTC
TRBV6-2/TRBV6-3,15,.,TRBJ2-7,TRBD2,CASRSTSGSWYEQYF,TGTGCCAGCAGATCCACTAGCGGGAGTTGGTACGAGCAGTACTTC
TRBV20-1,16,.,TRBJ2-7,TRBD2,CSATGLAGGDSYEQYF,TGCAGTGCAACGGGACTAGCGGGAGGAGACTCCTACGAGCAGTACTTC
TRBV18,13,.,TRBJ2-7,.,CASSPTISYEQYF,TGTGCCAGCTCACCAACGATCAGCTACGAGCAGTACTTC
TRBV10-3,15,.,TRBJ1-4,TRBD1,CAISELGQTNEKLFF,TGTGCCATCAGTGAACTGGGACAGACGAATGAAAAACTGTTTTTT
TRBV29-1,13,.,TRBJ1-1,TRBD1,CSGSTGGNTEAFF,TGCAGCGGTTCGACAGGGGGGAACACTGAAGCTTTCTTT
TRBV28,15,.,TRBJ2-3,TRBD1,CASSPRDRFTDTQYF,TGTGCCAGCAGTCCCCGGGACAGGTTCACAGATACGCAGTATTTT
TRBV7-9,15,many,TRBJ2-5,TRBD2,CASSAPTSVRETQYF,TGTGCCAGCAGCGCCCCGACTAGCGTGCGAGAGACCCAGTACTTC
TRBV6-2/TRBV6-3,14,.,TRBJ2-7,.,CASSYSEIGYEQYF,TGTGCCAGCAGTTACTCCGAGATAGGGTACGAGCAGTACTTC
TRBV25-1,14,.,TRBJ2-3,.,CASSEYGGGDTQYF,TGTGCCAGCAGTGAATACGGAGGGGGGGATACGCAGTATTTT
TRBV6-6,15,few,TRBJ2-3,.,CASSGRPGGTDTQYF,TGTGCCAGCAGTGGCAGGCCAGGGGGCACAGATACGCAGTATTTT
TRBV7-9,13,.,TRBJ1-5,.,CASSFGAAGPQHF,TGTGCCAGCAGCTTCGGGGCGGCGGGCCCCCAGCATTTT
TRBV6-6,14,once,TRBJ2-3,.,CASRPGGYTDTQYF,TGTGCCAGCAGACCGGGCGGGTACACAGATACGCAGTATTTT
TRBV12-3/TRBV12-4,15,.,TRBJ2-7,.,CAGSSSWVAVYEQYF,TGTGCCGGCAGTTCGTCGTGGGTCGCTGTCTACGAGCAGTACTTC
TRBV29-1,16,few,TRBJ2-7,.,CSVGDAGQGVSYEQYF,TGCAGCGTTGGGGATGCGGGGCAGGGGGTTTCTTACGAGCAGTACTTC
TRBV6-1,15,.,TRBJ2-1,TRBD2,CASSVLAGEYNEQFF,TGTGCCAGCAGTGTCCTAGCGGGAGAGTACAATGAGCAGTTCTTC
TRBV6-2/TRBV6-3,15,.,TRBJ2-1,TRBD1,CASSYGGQFYNEQFF,TGTGCCAGCAGTTACGGGGGACAGTTCTACAATGAGCAGTTCTTC
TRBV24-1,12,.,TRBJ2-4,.,CATSDSQNIQYF,TGTGCCACCAGTGATTCCCAAAACATTCAGTACTTC
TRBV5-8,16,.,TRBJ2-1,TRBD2,CASSPLRLAGVNEQFF,TGTGCCAGCAGCCCCCTTCGGCTAGCGGGAGTCAATGAGCAGTTCTTC
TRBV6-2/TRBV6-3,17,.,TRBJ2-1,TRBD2,CASSYSGGRAFYNEQFF,TGTGCCAGCAGTTACTCGGGCGGGAGGGCCTTCTACAATGAGCAGTTCTTC
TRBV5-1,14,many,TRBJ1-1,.,CASSLGGAPPEAFF,TGCGCCAGCAGCTTGGGTGGGGCCCCCCCAGAAGCTTTCTTT
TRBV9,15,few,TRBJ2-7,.,CASSVDTGSSYEQYF,TGTGCCAGCAGCGTAGATACGGGAAGCTCCTACGAGCAGTACTTC
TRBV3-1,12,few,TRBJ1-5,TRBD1,CASSQSQGTLHF,TGTGCCAGCAGCCAATCACAGGGGACGTTGCATTTT
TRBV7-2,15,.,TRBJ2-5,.,CASSLQGREGETQYF,TGTGCCAGCAGCCTTCAGGGACGGGAAGGAGAGACCCAGTACTTC
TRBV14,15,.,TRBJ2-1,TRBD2,CASSPSGVSYNEQFF,TGTGCCAGTAGCCCGAGCGGGGTTTCCTACAATGAGCAGTTCTTC
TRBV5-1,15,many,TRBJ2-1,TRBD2,CASSTTSGAPNEQFF,TGCGCCAGCAGCACGACTAGCGGAGCCCCCAATGAGCAGTTCTTC
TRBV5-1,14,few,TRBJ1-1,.,CASVFDNSNTEAFF,TGCGCCAGCGTCTTCGACAACTCGAACACTGAAGCTTTCTTT
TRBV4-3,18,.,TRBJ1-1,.,CASSQGVSGKSRAGEAFF,TGCGCCAGCAGCCAAGGCGTCAGTGGTAAGTCCCGGGCAGGTGAAGCTTTCTTT
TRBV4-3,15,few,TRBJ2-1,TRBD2,CASSPGTSGKNEQFF,TGCGCCAGCAGCCCCGGGACTAGCGGGAAAAATGAGCAGTTCTTC
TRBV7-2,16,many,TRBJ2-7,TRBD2,CASDISASGSQDEQYF,TGTGCCAGCGACATTTCAGCTAGCGGGAGCCAGGACGAGCAGTACTTC
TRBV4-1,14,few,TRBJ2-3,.,CASSQELATDTQYF,TGCGCCAGCAGCCAAGAGCTAGCTACAGATACGCAGTATTTT
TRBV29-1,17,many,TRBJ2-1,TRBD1,CSVDGTGGVSSYNEQFF,TGCAGCGTTGATGGGACAGGGGGCGTAAGCTCCTACAATGAGCAGTTCTTC
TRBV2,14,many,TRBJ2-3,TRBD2,CASKISGSSDTQYF,TGTGCCAGCAAGATTAGCGGGAGCTCAGATACGCAGTATTTT
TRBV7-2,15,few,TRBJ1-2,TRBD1,CASTQGAGQAYGYTF,TGTGCCAGCACCCAGGGGGCCGGACAGGCCTATGGCTACACCTTC
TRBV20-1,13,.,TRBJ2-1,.,CSAPPTGYNEQFF,TGCAGTGCCCCACCGACAGGCTACAATGAGCAGTTCTTC
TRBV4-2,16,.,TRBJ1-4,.,CASSHGGSGVNEKLFF,TGTGCCAGCAGCCATGGTGGATCGGGGGTTAATGAAAAACTGTTTTTT
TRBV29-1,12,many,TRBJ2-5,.,CSAGLSGETQYF,TGCAGCGCAGGACTGAGCGGAGAGACCCAGTACTTC
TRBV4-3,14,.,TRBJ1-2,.,CASSQEIGNYGYTF,TGCGCCAGCAGCCAAGAGATAGGGAACTATGGCTACACCTTC
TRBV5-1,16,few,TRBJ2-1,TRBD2,CASSSGLAKAYNEQFF,TGCGCCAGCAGCTCCGGACTAGCCAAAGCCTACAATGAGCAGTTCTTC
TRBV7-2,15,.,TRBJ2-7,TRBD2,CASSLAASGAYEQYF,TGTGCCAGCAGCTTAGCGGCTAGCGGGGCCTACGAGCAGTACTTC
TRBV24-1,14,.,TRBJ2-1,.,CATSGISELNEQFF,TGTGCCACCAGTGGTATCAGTGAACTAAATGAGCAGTTCTTC
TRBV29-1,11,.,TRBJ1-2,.,CSVLRPYGYTF,TGCAGCGTTTTGAGACCCTATGGCTACACCTTC